This T cell receptor beta chain derives from a study of blood T cells in healthy people across ages. V dropped 5 bases and J dropped 4 bases, with 15 bases sitting between them. Per the germline V gene, CDR1 is SGHTA and CDR2 is FQGNSA. The CDR3 length is 14 residues. Next came a second PCR, run for roughly 7 to 12 cycles, which used a sample-barcoded 5' primer along with a J-beta primer mix. TCRdb reanalysed the 5' RACE reads using MiXCR and keeps one entry per CDR3 protein. In the table there are nearly 1 million distinct CDR3 sequences, 45% to 60% of which are singletons. A remark on this clonotype: The antigen is unknown.

The total RNA that was extracted per sample amounted to at least 5 micrograms. Findings of the study overall: It was not known whether donors were CMV positive (a possible confounder of expanded clonotype changes). Across the age range, TCR beta diversity per million T cells fell in a roughly linear way.

The chain uses TRBV7-2 and TRBJ2-7; TRBD1 might be the D (6 bases). Sample: blood. This sequence originates from a woman aged 55-69 years in good health. The chain's CDR3 is CTSSQGQGLYEQYF. The CDR3 nucleotides read TGTACCAGCAGCCAGGGGCAGGGATTGTACGAGCAGTACTTC.